This T cell receptor beta chain was recorded in a study of blood T cell repertoires in COVID-19. Across the whole study: Sites in the United States, Italy and Spain provided acute and convalescent COVID-19 samples. PBMCs, B-cell-depleted T cells, or T cells provided the cDNA or gDNA that made up the material.

The CDR3 is 13 amino acids. Germline CDR1 is LGHDT and CDR2 is YNNKEL (reference sequence). V shed 1 base and J shed 1 base, with 4 bases lying between them. Original processing notes: Amplification of reference gene primers provided the estimated nucleated cell counts. Libraries were prepared by immunoSEQ multiplex PCR; TCRdb keeps only in-frame clonotypes and omits some of them. That table gives V, J and clone size, and the DNA gave D and trimming. The sample includes 60,000 to 80,000 clones, more than 90% of them seen just once. The sequencing sample was made of peripheral blood. The receptor was derived from a human donor in a cohort sampled during active COVID-19. The chain links TRBV3-1 (or the pseudogene TRBV3-2) to TRBJ1-1; D not resolved. The CDR3 region has the DNA TGTGCCAGCAGCCAAGGAGGGAACACTGAAGCTTTCTTT. Translated, it gives CASSQGGNTEAFF.